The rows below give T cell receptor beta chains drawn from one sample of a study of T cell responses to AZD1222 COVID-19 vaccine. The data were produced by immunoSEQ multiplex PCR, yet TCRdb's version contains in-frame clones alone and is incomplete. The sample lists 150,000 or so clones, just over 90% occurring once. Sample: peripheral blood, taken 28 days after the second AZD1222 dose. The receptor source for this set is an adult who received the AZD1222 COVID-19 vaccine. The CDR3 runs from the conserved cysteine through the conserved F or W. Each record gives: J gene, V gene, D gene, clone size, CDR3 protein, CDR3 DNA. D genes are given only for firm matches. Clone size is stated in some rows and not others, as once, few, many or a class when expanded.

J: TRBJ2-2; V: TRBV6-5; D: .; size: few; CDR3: CASRDGAGELFF; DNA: TGTGCCAGCAGGGACGGGGCCGGGGAGCTGTTTTTT
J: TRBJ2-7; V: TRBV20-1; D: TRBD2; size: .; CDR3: CSAREAGGQYF; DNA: TGCAGTGCTAGAGAAGCGGGGGGCCAGTACTTC
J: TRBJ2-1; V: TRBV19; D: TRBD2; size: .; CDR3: CASSGSGGPGNEQFF; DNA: TGTGCCAGTAGTGGGAGCGGGGGCCCAGGCAATGAGCAGTTCTTC
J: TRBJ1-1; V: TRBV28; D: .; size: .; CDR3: CASSLGGGPYGAFF; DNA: TGTGCCAGCAGTTTGGGGGGGGGCCCATATGGAGCTTTCTTT
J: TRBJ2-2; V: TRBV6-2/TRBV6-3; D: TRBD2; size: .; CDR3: CASSWGLAGVPGELFF; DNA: TGTGCCAGCAGTTGGGGACTAGCGGGAGTCCCCGGGGAGCTGTTTTTT
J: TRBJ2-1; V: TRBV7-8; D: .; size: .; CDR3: CASSPRPGRTDNEQFF; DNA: TGTGCCAGCAGCCCCCGCCCCGGACGGACAGACAATGAGCAGTTCTTC
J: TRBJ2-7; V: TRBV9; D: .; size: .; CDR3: CASSVGTRGYYEQYF; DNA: TGTGCCAGCAGCGTAGGGACAAGGGGCTACTACGAGCAGTACTTC
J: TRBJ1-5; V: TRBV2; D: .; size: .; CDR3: CASSTTGRNQPQHF; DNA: TGTGCCAGCAGTACGACGGGCCGCAATCAGCCCCAGCATTTT
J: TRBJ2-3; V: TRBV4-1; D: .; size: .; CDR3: CASSRVPTDTQYF; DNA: TGCGCCAGCAGCCGCGTGCCCACAGATACGCAGTATTTT
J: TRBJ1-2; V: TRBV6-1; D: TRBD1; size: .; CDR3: CASSEGSGGSYGYTF; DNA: TGTGCCAGCAGTGAAGGGTCAGGGGGGAGCTATGGCTACACCTTC
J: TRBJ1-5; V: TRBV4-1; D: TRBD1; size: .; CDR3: CASSQGDRAQPQHF; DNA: TGCGCCAGCAGCCAAGGGGACAGGGCTCAGCCCCAGCATTTT
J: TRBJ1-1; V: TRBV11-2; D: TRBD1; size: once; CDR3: CASSLTSTGVNTEAFF; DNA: TGTGCCAGCAGCTTAACATCGACAGGGGTGAACACTGAAGCTTTCTTT
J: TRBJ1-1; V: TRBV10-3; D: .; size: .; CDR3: CAIRENTEAFF; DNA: TGTGCCATCCGAGAGAACACTGAAGCTTTCTTT
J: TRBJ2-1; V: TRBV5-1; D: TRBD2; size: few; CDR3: CASSFGTNNNEQFF; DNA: TGCGCCAGCAGCTTCGGGACTAATAACAATGAGCAGTTCTTC
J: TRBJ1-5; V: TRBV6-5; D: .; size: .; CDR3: CASSNTGAQHQPQHF; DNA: TGTGCCAGCAGCAATACGGGGGCACAACATCAGCCCCAGCATTTT
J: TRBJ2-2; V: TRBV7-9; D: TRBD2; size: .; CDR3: CASSNPRMGGPSSGELFF; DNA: TGTGCCAGCAGCAACCCTCGGATGGGAGGGCCTTCATCCGGGGAGCTGTTTTTT
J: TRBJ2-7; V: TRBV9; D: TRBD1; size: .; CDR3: CASSVGSGTAPYEQYF; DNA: TGTGCCAGCAGCGTAGGGTCTGGGACAGCCCCCTACGAGCAGTACTTC
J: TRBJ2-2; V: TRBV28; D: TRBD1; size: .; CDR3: CASSSGTGHTGELFF; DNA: TGTGCCAGCAGTTCCGGGACAGGGCACACCGGGGAGCTGTTTTTT
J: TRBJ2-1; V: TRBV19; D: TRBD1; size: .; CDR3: CASTKGGQGFITGNEQFF; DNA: TGTGCCAGTACCAAGGGGGGACAGGGGTTCATAACTGGGAATGAGCAGTTCTTC
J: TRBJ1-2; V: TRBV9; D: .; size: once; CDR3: CASSAAPTGFAGGYTF; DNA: TGTGCCAGCAGCGCGGCCCCCACAGGGTTTGCGGGCGGCTACACCTTC
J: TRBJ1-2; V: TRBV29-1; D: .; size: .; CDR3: CSTSGARNYGYTF; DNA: TGCAGCACCTCAGGGGCGCGAAACTATGGCTACACCTTC
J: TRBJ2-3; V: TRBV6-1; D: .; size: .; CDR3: CASSEGKRSITDTQYF; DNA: TGTGCCAGCAGTGAAGGAAAGCGGTCAATCACAGATACGCAGTATTTT
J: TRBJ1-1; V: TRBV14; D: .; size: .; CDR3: CASQKNYDSTEAFF; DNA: TGTGCCAGCCAAAAGAATTATGACAGCACTGAAGCTTTCTTT
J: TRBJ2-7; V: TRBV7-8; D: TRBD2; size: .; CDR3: CASSLGAGGSSYEQYF; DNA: TGTGCCAGCAGCTTAGGGGCGGGAGGAAGCTCCTACGAGCAGTACTTC
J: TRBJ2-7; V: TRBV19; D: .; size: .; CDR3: CASSRVLGLSYEQYF; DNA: TGTGCCAGTAGTAGGGTCCTGGGCCTCTCCTACGAGCAGTACTTC
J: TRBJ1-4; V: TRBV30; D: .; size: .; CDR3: CACARQVNEKLFF; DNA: TGTGCCTGCGCCCGACAGGTTAATGAAAAACTGTTTTTT
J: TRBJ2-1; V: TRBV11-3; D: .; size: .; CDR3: CASATSSYNEQFF; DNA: TGTGCCAGCGCGACGAGCTCCTACAATGAGCAGTTCTTC
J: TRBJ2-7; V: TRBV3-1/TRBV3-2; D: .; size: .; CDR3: CASSQHLAGEPSYEQYF; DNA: TGTGCCAGCAGCCAACACTTGGCAGGGGAACCGTCCTACGAGCAGTACTTC
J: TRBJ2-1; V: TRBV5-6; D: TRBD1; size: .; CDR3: CASIPGTVTSYNEQFF; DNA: TGTGCCAGCATACCCGGGACAGTGACCTCCTACAATGAGCAGTTCTTC
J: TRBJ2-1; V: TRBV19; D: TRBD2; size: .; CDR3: CASSTLSGRGYNEQFF; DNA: TGTGCCAGTAGTACCCTTAGCGGGAGGGGGTACAATGAGCAGTTCTTC
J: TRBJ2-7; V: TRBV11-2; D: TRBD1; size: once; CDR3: CASSPLGQGAYEQYF; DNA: TGTGCCAGCAGCCCGCTGGGACAGGGAGCCTACGAGCAGTACTTC
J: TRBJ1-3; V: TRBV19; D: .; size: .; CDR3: CASAVEAGNTIYF; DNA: TGTGCCAGTGCAGTAGAGGCGGGAAACACCATATATTTT
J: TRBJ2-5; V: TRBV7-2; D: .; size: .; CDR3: CASGMERFQETQYF; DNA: TGTGCCAGCGGAATGGAGCGCTTCCAAGAGACCCAGTACTTC
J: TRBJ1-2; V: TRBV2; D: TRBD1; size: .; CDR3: CASSADRGSNYGYTF; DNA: TGTGCCAGCAGTGCTGACAGGGGGTCTAACTATGGCTACACCTTC
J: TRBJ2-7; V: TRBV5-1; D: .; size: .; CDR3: CASRARADEQYF; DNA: TGCGCCAGCAGGGCCAGGGCCGACGAGCAGTACTTC
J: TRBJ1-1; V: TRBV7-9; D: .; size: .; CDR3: CASSLGGGDTEAFF; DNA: TGTGCCAGCAGCTTAGGCGGAGGGGACACTGAAGCTTTCTTT
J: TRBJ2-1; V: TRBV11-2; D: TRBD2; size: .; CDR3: CASSATSGSGIEQFF; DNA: TGTGCCAGCAGCGCTACTAGCGGGAGCGGTATTGAGCAGTTCTTC
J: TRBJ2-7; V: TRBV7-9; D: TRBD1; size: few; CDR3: CASSPRTGGYEQYF; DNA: TGTGCCAGCAGCCCGAGGACAGGGGGCTACGAGCAGTACTTC
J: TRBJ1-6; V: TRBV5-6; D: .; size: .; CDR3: CASSPDSYNSPLHF; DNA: TGTGCCAGCAGCCCGGACAGCTATAATTCACCCCTCCACTTT
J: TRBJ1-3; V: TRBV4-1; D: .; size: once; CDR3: CASSQDRFSGNTIYF; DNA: TGCGCCAGCAGCCAAGACCGTTTCTCTGGAAACACCATATATTTT
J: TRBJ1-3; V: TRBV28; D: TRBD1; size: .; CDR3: CASSLSQGAGGNTIYF; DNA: TGTGCCAGCAGTTTATCCCAGGGGGCGGGTGGAAACACCATATATTTT
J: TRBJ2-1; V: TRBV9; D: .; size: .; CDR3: CASSVGRGQIGNEQFF; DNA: TGTGCCAGCAGCGTAGGGCGTGGTCAAATTGGCAATGAGCAGTTCTTC
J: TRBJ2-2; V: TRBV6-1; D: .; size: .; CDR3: CASSELATGFNTGELFF; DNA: TGTGCCAGCAGTGAATTGGCAACAGGGTTTAACACCGGGGAGCTGTTTTTT